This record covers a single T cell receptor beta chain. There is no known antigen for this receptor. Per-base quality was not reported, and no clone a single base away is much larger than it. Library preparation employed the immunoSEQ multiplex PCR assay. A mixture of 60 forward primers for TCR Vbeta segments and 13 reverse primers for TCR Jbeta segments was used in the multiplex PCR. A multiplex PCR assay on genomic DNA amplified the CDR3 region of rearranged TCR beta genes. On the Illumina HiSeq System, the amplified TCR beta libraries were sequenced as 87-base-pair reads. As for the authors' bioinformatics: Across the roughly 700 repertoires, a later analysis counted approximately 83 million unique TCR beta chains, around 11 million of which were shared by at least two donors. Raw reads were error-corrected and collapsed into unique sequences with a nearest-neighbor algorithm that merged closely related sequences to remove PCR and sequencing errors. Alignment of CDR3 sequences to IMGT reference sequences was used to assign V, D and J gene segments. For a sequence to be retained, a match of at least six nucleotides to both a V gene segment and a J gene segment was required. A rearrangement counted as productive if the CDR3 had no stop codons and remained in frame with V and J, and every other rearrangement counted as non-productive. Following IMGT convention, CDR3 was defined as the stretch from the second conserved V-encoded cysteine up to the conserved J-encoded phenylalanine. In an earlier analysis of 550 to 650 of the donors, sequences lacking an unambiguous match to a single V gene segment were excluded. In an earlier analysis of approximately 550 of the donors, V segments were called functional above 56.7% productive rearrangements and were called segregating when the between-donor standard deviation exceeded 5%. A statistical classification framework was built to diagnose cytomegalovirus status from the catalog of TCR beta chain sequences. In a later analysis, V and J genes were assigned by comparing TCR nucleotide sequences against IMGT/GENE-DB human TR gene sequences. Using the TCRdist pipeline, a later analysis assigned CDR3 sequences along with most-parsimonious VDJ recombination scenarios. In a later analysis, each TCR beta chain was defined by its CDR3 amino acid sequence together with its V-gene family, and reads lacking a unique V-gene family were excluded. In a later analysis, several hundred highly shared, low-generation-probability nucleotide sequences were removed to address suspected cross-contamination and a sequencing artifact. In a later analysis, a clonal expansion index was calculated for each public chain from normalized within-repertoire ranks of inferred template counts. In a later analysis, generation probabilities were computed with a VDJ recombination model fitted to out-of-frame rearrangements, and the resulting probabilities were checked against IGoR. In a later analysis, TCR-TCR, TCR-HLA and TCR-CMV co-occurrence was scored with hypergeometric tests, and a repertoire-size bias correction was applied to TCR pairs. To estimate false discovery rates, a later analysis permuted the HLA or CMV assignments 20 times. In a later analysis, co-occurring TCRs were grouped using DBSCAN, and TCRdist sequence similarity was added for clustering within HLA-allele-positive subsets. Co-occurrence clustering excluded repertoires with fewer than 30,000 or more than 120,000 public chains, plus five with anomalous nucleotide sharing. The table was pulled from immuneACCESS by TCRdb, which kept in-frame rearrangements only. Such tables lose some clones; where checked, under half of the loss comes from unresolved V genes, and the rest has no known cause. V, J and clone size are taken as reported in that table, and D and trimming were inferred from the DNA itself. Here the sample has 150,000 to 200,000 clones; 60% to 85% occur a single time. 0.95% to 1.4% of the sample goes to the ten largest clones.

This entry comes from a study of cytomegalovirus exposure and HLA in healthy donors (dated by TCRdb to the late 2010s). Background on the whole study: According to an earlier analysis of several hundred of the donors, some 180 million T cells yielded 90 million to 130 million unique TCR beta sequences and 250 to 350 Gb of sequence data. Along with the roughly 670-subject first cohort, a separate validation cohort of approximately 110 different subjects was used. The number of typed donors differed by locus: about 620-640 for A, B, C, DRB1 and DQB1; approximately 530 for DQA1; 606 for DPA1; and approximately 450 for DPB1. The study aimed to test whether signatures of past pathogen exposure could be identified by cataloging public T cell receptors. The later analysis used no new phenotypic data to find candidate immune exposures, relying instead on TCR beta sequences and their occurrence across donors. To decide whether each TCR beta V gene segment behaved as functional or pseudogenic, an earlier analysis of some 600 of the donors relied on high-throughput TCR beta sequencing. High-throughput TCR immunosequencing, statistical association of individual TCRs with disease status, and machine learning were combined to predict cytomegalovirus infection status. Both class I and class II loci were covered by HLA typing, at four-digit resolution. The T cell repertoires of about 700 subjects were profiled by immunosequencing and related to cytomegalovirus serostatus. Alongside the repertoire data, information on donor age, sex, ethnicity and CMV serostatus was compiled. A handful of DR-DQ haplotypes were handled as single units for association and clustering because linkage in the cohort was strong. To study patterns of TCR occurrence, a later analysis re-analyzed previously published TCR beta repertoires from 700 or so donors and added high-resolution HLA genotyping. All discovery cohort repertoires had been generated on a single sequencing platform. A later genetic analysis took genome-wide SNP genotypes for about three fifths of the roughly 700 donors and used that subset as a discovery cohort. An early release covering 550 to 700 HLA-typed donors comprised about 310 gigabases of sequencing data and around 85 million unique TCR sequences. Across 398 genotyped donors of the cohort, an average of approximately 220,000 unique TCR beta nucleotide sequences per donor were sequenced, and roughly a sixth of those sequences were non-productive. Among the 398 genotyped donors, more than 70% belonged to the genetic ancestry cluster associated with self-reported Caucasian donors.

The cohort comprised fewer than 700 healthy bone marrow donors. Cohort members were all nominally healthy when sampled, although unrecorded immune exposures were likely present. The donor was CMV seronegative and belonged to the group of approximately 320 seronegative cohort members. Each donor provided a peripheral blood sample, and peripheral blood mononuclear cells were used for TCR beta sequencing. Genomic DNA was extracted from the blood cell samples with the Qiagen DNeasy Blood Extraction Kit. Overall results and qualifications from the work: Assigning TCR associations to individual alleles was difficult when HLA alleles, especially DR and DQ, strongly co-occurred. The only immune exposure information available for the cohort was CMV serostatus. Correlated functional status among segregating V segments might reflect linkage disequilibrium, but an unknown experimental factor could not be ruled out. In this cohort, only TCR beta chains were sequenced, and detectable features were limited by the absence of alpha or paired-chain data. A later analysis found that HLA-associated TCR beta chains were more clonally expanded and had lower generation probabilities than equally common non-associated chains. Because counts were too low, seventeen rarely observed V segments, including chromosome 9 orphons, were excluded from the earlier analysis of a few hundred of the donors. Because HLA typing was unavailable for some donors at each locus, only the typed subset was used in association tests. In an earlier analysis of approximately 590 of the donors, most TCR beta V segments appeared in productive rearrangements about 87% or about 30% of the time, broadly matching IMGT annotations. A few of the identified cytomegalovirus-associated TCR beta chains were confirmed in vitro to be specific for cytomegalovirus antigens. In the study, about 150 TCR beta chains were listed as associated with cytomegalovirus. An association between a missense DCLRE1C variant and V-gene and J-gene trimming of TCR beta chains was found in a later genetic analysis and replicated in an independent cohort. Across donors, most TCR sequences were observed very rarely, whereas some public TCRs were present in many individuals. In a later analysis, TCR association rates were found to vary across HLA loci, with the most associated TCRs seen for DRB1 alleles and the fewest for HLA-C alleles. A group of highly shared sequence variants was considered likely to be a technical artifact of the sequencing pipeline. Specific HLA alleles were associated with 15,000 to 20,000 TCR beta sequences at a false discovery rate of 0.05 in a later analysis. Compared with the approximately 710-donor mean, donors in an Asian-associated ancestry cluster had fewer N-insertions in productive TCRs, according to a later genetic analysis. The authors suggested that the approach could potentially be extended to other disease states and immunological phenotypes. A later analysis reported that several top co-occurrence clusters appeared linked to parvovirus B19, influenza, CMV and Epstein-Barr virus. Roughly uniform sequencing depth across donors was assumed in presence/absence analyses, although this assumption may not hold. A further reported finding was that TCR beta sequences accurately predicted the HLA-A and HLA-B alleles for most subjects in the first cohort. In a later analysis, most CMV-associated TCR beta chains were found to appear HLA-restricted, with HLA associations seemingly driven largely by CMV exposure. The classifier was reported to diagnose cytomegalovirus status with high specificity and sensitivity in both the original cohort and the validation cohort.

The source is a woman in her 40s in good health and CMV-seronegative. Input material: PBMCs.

The DNA sequence is TGTGCCAGCAGTCCCAACGGGGGGCAGCCCCAGCATTTT. This encodes CASSPNGGQPQHF. The chain employs TRBV7-9 and TRBJ1-5; 5 matching bases give a weak D call of TRBD1. The germline V gene encodes CDR1 SEHNR and CDR2 FQNEAQ (reference sequence). Between the V and J ends, shortened by 6 bases and 7 bases respectively, the junction contains 13 bases. Taken from cysteine to phenylalanine, the CDR3 has 13 residues. The sequence is cut down to CDR3 DNA, 39 bases in frame from base 1.